This is a list of T cell receptor beta chains from one sample in a study of T-cell memory formation after mild COVID-19. Each CDR3 protein is one row after TCRdb ran MiXCR on the 5' RACE reads. Of roughly 100,000 distinct CDR3 sequences listed, more than 15% are singletons. Sequencing input: PBMCs or a T cell subset sorted from them (not recorded which). Receptor source: an adult woman who had mild COVID-19 (a few samples of this study predate the infection). Cell type and time point are not known. CDR3s include the opening cysteine and the closing phenylalanine or tryptophan. A D gene is named only where the DNA matches it firmly. Rows may omit the clone size; those that give it use once, few, many or a size class.

clone size | J gene | D gene | V gene | CDR3 DNA | CDR3 protein
few | TRBJ2-3 | . | TRBV7-9 | TGTGCCAGCAGCTTTAGTACATTCACAGATACGCAGTATTTT | CASSFSTFTDTQYF
few | TRBJ2-5 | TRBD2 | TRBV5-1 | TGCGCCAGCAGCCCCATACTAGCGGGAGAGACCCAGTACTTC | CASSPILAGETQYF
few | TRBJ2-3 | . | TRBV6-4 | TGTGCCAGCAGTGTAGGAGCCGACACAGATACGCAGTATTTT | CASSVGADTDTQYF
. | TRBJ1-1 | . | TRBV5-1 | TGCGCCAGCAGCTTGGAGGCAGATATGAACACTGAAGCTTTCTTT | CASSLEADMNTEAFF
few | TRBJ2-1 | TRBD2 | TRBV15 | TGTGCCACCAGCGACGGACTAGCGGGACTCCGGAATGAGCAGTTCTTC | CATSDGLAGLRNEQFF
. | TRBJ2-1 | . | TRBV11-2 | TGTGCCAGCAGCTTATACGGTCAGGGTCTGGACAATGAGCAGTTCTTC | CASSLYGQGLDNEQFF
few | TRBJ1-1 | . | TRBV18 | TGTGCCAGCTCCCGAAGGGATTACACTGAAGCTTTCTTT | CASSRRDYTEAFF
. | TRBJ1-1 | . | TRBV2 | TGTGCCAGCAGTGACACAGAGAACACTGAAGCTTTCTTT | CASSDTENTEAFF
. | TRBJ2-3 | . | TRBV5-1 | TGCGCCAGCAGCTTGGATGATGGGGACTCCGGGTCAGATACGCAGTATTTT | CASSLDDGDSGSDTQYF
. | TRBJ2-2 | . | TRBV6-4 | TGTGCCAGCAGTGAGGGGAACACCGGGGAGCTGTTTTTT | CASSEGNTGELFF
. | TRBJ1-1 | . | TRBV6-5 | TGTGCCAGCAGCCCTCCCCCGTACCTTATGAACACTGAAGCTTTCTTT | CASSPPPYLMNTEAFF
few | TRBJ2-5 | . | TRBV7-9 | TGTGCCAGCAGCTTTCCAAGTTCCAATATTGGGGAGACCCAGTACTTC | CASSFPSSNIGETQYF
. | TRBJ1-2 | . | TRBV5-5 | TGTGCCAGCAGTCGACGGACCTATGGCTACACCTTC | CASSRRTYGYTF
. | TRBJ2-7 | . | TRBV24-1 | TGTGCCACCAGTGGAGGGATCCCCTACGAGCAGTACTTC | CATSGGIPYEQYF
few | TRBJ1-4 | . | TRBV6-5 | TGTGCCAGCAGTTACTCTTTGACAGATGGAAAACTGTTTTTT | CASSYSLTDGKLFF
many | TRBJ2-2 | . | TRBV7-2 | TGTGCCAGCAGCCCCTTGGGCCAGGGCGCCGGGGAGCTGTTTTTT | CASSPLGQGAGELFF
. | TRBJ1-5 | . | TRBV18 | TGTGCCAGCTCACCAACGTCCCAGGCCAGGGTCAATCAGCCCCAGCATTTT | CASSPTSQARVNQPQHF
. | TRBJ2-3 | . | TRBV23-1 | TGCGCCAGCAGTCAGCAAGGAACTAGGAGAGATACGCAGTATTTT | CASSQQGTRRDTQYF
. | TRBJ2-3 | TRBD2 | TRBV9 | TGTGCCAGCAGCCCCGGGACTACCCCAGATACGCAGTATTTT | CASSPGTTPDTQYF
many | TRBJ2-1 | . | TRBV12-3/TRBV12-4 | TGTGCCAGCAGTCCAACAGGGACTCATCACATCAATGAGCAGTTCTTC | CASSPTGTHHINEQFF
few | TRBJ2-3 | . | TRBV5-5 | TGTGCCAGCAGCTTGGCTCTGGGGGCAGATACGCAGTATTTT | CASSLALGADTQYF
. | TRBJ2-3 | TRBD2 | TRBV6-2/TRBV6-3 | TGTGCCAGCAGTTCGGGACTAGCGGGATTTGATACGCAGTATTTT | CASSSGLAGFDTQYF
. | TRBJ2-7 | . | TRBV6-5 | TGTGCCAGCTATCCCTTTAGCGGCTCCTACGAGCAGTACTTC | CASYPFSGSYEQYF
. | TRBJ2-4 | . | TRBV5-1 | TGCGCCAGCAGCCCCGGGGACCGCCCAGACATTCAGTACTTC | CASSPGDRPDIQYF
. | TRBJ1-5 | . | TRBV18 | TGTGCCAGCTCACCCACAGTGTATAGCAATCAGCCCCAGCATTTT | CASSPTVYSNQPQHF
. | TRBJ2-7 | . | TRBV6-2/TRBV6-3 | TGTGCCAGCAGTTACGGGATGTCCTACGAGCAGTACTTC | CASSYGMSYEQYF
few | TRBJ2-5 | . | TRBV12-3/TRBV12-4 | TGTGCCAGCACCGAATCCGGGACCAAAGAGACCCAGTACTTC | CASTESGTKETQYF
few | TRBJ2-3 | . | TRBV11-2 | TGTGCCAGCAGCTTATACCTAGCAGATACGCAGTATTTT | CASSLYLADTQYF
. | TRBJ1-1 | . | TRBV20-1 | TGCAGTGCCAAAAGAACAGGTGAAGCTTTCTTT | CSAKRTGEAFF
. | TRBJ1-1 | TRBD1 | TRBV7-9 | TGTGCCAGCAGCTTAGCCCCCCAGGGGGCTAGCACTGAAGCTTTCTTT | CASSLAPQGASTEAFF
. | TRBJ2-2 | TRBD2 | TRBV29-1 | TGCAGCGCTGCGGGAGTCTTGGGTCTGCACGGGGAGCTGTTTTTT | CSAAGVLGLHGELFF
. | TRBJ2-2 | . | TRBV12-3/TRBV12-4 | TGTGCCAGCAAAGACCCCGTCCCCGAGGGGCAGAACACCGGGGAGCTGTTTTTT | CASKDPVPEGQNTGELFF
many | TRBJ2-5 | . | TRBV5-6 | TGTGCCAGCAGCCAAGGTGGCCGTGTCACCCAGTACTTC | CASSQGGRVTQYF
. | TRBJ2-1 | . | TRBV28 | TGTGCCGCAGGGACTCTCTCATACAATGAGCAGTTCTTC | CAAGTLSYNEQFF